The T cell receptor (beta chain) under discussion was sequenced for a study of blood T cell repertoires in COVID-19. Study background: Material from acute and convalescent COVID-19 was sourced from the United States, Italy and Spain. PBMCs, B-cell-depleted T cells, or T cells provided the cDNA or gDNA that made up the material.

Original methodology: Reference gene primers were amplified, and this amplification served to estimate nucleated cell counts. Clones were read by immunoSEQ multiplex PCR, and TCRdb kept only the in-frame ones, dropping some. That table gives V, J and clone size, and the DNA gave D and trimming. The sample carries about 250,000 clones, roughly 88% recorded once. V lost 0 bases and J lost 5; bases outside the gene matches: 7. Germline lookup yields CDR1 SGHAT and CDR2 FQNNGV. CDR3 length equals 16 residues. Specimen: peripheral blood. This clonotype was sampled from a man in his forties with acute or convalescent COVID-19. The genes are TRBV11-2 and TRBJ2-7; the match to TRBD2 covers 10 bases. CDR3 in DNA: TGTGCCAGCAGCTTAGAGTTGCTAGCGGGAGTGGACGAGCAGTACTTC. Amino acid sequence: CASSLELLAGVDEQYF.